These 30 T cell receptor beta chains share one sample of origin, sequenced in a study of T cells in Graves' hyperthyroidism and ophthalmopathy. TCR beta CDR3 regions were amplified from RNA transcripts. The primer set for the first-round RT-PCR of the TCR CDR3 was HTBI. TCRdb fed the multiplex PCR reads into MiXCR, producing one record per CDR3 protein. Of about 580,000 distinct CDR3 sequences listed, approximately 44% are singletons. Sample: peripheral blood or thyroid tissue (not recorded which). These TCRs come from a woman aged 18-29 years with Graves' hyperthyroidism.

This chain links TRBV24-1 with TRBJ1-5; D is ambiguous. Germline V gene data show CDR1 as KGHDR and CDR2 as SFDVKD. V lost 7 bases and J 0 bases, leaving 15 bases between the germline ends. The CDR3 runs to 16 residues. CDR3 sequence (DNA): TGTGCCACCAGCAGCGCGACCGGTTATAGCAATCAGCCCCAGCATTTT. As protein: CATSSATGYSNQPQHF.

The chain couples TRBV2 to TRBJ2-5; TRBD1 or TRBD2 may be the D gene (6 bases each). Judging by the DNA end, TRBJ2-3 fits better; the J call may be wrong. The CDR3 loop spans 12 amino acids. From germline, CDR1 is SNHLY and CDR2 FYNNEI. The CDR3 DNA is TGTGCCAGCGGTTCGGAGGGGGAAACGCAGTATTTT. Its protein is CASGSEGETQYF.

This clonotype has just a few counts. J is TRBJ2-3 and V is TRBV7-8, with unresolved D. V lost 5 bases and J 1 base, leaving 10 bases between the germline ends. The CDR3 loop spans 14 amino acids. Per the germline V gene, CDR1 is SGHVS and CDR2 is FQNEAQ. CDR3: CASSLRPGTDTQYF. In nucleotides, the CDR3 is TGTGCCAGCAGCCTTAGGCCGGGCACAGATACGCAGTATTTT. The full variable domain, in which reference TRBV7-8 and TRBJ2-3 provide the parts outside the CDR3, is GAGVSQSPRYKVAKRGQDVALRCDPISGHVSLFWYQQALGQGPEFLTYFQNEAQLDKSGLPSDRFFAERPEGSVSTLKIQRTQQEDSAVYLCASSLRPGTDTQYFGPGTRLTVL.

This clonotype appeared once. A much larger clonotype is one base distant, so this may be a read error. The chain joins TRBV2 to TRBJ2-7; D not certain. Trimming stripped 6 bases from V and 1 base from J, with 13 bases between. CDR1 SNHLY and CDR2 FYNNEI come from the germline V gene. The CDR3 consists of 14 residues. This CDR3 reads CASSPDPGSYEQYF. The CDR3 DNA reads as TGTGCCAGCAGCCCTGACCCTGGGTCCTACGAGCAGTACTTC.

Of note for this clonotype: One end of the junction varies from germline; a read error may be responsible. This CDR3 reads CTTSDHRGNYGYTF. The CDR3 nucleotides are TGTACCACCAGTGATCATCGGGGAAACTATGGCTACACCTTC. The chain is built from TRBV24-1 and TRBJ1-2; D ambiguous. The germline CDR1 and CDR2 sequences are KGHDR and SFDVKD. The CDR3 is 14 residues long.

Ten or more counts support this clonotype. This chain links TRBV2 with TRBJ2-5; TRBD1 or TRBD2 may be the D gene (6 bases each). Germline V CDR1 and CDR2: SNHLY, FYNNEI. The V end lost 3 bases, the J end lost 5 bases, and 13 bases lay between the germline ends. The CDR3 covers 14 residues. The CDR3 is CASSDPQGRETQYF. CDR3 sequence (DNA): TGTGCCAGCAGTGACCCCCAGGGGAGGGAGACCCAGTACTTC.

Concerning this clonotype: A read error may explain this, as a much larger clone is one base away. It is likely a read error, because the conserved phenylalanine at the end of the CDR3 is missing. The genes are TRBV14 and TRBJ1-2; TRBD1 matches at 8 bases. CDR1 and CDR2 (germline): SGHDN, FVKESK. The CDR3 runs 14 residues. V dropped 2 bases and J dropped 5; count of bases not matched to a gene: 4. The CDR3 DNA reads TGTGCCAGCAGCCAACTACAGGGGGGATATGGCTACACCTCC. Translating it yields CASSQLQGGYGYTS.

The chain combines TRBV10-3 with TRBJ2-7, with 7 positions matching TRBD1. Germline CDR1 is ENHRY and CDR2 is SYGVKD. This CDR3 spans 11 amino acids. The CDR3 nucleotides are TGTGCTAGAGAGACAGGGCCCGAGCAGTACTTC. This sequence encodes CARETGPEQYF.

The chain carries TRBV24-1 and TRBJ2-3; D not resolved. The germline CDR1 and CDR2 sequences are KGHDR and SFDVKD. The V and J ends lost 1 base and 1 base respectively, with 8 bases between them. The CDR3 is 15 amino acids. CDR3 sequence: CATSDFGVGTDTQYF. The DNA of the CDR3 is TGTGCCACCAGTGATTTTGGGGTGGGCACAGATACGCAGTATTTT.

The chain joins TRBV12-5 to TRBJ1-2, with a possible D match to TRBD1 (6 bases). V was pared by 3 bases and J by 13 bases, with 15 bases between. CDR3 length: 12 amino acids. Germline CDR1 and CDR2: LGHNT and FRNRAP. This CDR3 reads CASGLFIQGSTF. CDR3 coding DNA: TGTGCTAGTGGTTTATTTATCCAGGGGAGCACCTTC.

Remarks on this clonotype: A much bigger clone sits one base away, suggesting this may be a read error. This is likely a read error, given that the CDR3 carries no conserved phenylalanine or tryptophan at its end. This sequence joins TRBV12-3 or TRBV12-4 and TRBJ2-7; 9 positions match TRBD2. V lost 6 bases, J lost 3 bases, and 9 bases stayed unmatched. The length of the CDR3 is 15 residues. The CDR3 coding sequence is TGTGCCAGCAGAATTATAGGGACTAGCAGCTACGAGCAGTACCTC. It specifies CASRIIGTSSYEQYL.

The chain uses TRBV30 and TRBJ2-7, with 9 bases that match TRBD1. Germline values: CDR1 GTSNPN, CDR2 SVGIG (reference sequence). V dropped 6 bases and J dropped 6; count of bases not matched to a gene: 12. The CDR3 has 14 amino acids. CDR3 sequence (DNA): TGTGCCTGCATACATGGGGACAGGGTAAGCGAGCAGTACTTC. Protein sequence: CACIHGDRVSEQYF. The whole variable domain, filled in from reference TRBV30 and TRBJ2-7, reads SQTIHQWPATLVQPVGSPLSLECTVEGTSNPNLYWYRQAAGRGLQLLFYSVGIGQISSEVPQNLSASRPQDRQFILSSKKLLLSDSGFYLCACIHGDRVSEQYFGPGTRLTVT.

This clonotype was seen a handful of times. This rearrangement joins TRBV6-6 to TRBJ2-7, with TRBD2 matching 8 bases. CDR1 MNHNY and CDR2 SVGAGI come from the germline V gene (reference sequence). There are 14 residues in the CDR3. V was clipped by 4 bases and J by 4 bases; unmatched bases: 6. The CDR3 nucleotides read TGTGCCAGCAGTTGGGCTGGCGGGGGGTACGAGCAGTACTTC. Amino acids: CASSWAGGGYEQYF.

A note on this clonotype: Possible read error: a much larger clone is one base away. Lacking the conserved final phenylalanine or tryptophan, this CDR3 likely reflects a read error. The CDR3 protein is CASSQGVNGYTS. The DNA of the CDR3 is TGTGCCAGCAGCCAAGGGGTTAATGGCTACACCTCC. The rearrangement uses TRBV3-1 and TRBJ1-2; D gene uncertain. Looked up from germline, CDR1 is LGHDT and CDR2 is YNNKEL (reference sequence). The CDR3 runs 12 residues. The V gene lost 1 base and the J gene lost 6 bases, with 6 bases spanning the gap.

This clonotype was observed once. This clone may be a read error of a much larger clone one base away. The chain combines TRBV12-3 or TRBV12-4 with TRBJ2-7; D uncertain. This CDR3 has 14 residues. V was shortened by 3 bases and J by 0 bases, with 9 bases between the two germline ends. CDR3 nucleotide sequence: TGTGCCAGCAGTTTTTCTAAGAGCTCCTACGAGCAGTACTTC. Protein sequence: CASSFSKSSYEQYF.

CDR3 sequence (DNA): TGTGCCAGCAGCTCCCAAGGGGTGGGCGGAGAGCAGTACTTC. Protein product: CASSSQGVGGEQYF. This sequence joins TRBV7-3 and TRBJ2-7; a possible D gene is TRBD1 (5 bases). This CDR3 comprises 14 residues. Germline-derived CDR1 and CDR2 are SGHTA and FQGTGA. Trimming pared 4 bases from V and 7 bases from J, leaving 17 bases between.

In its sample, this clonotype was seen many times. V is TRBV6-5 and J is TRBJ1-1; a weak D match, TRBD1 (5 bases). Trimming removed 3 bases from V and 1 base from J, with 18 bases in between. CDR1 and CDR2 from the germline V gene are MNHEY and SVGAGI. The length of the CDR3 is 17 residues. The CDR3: CASSYRSFLTENTEAFF. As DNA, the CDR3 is TGTGCCAGCAGTTATCGATCCTTTTTGACAGAGAACACTGAAGCTTTCTTT.

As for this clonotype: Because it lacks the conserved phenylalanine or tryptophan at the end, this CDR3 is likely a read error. Here the CDR3 DNA reads TGCAGCGTTGTATCAGATATGAACACTGAAGCTTTCACT. Encoded protein: CSVVSDMNTEAFT. This chain links TRBV29-1 with TRBJ1-1, with D unresolved. Germline V gene sequence: CDR1 SQVTM, CDR2 ANQGSEA. The CDR3 has 13 residues. The V gene lost 4 bases and the J gene lost 0 bases, with 9 bases spanning the gap.

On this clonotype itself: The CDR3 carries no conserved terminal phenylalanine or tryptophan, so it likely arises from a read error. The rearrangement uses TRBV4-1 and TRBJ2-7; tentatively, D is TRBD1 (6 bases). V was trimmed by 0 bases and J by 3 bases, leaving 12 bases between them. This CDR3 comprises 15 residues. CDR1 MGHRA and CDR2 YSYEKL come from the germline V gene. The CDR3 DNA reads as TGCGCCAGCAGCCAAGAGAACAGGGTCGACTACGAGCAGTACCTC. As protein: CASSQENRVDYEQYL.

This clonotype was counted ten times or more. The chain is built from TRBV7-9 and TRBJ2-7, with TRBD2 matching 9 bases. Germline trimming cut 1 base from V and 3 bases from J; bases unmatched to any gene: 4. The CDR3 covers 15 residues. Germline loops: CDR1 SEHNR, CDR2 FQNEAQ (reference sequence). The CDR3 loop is CASSLVPSGIYEQYF. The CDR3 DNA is TGTGCCAGCAGCTTAGTGCCTAGCGGGATCTACGAGCAGTACTTC.

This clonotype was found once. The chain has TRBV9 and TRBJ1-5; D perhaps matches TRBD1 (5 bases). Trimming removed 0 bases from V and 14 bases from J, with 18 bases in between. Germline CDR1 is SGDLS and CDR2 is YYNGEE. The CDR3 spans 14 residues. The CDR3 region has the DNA TGTGCCAGCAGCGTAGGGCAGGGCGTAGCCTACGAGCATTTT. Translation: CASSVGQGVAYEHF.

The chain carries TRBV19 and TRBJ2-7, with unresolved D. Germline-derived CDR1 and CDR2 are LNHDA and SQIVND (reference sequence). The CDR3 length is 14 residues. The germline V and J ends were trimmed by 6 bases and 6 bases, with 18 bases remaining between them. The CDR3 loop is CASSASMKAGEQYF. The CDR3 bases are TGTGCCAGTAGCGCCTCTATGAAAGCCGGCGAGCAGTACTTC.

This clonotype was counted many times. Written as DNA, the CDR3 is TGTGCCAGCAGCCAGGGGGGTGGCGTAGAGACCCAGTACTTC. Its translation: CASSQGGGVETQYF. This rearrangement joins TRBV7-9 to TRBJ2-5; TRBD1 is a possible D gene (7 bases). Germline CDR1 is SEHNR and CDR2 is FQNEAQ (reference sequence). The CDR3 runs 14 residues. Trimming shortened V by 5 bases and J by 4 bases, and 14 bases separated the two germline ends. The entire variable domain, with the rest obtained from reference TRBV7-9 and TRBJ2-5, is as follows: DTGVSQNPRHKITKRGQNVTFRCDPISEHNRLYWYRQTLGQGPEFLTYFQNEAQLEKSRLLSDRFSAERPKGSFSTLEIQRTEQGDSAMYLCASSQGGGVETQYFGPGTRLLVL.

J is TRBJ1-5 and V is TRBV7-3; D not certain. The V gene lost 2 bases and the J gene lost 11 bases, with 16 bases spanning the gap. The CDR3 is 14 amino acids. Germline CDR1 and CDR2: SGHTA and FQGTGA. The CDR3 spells CASSLGRSQETQHF. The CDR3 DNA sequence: TGTGCCAGCAGCTTAGGTCGGAGCCAAGAGACCCAGCATTTT. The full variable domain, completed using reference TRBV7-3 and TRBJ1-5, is GAGVSQTPSNKVTEKGKYVELRCDPISGHTALYWYRQSLGQGPEFLIYFQGTGAADDSGLPNDRFFAVRPEGSVSTLKIQRTERGDSAVYLCASSLGRSQETQHFGDGTRLSIL.

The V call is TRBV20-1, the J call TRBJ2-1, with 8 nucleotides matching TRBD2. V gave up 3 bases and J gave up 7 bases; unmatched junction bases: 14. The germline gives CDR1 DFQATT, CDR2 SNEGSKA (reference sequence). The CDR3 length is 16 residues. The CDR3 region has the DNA TGCAGTGCTAGCGACGGAGTAAAGCGGGAGTTGAATGAGCAGTTCTTC. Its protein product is CSASDGVKRELNEQFF.

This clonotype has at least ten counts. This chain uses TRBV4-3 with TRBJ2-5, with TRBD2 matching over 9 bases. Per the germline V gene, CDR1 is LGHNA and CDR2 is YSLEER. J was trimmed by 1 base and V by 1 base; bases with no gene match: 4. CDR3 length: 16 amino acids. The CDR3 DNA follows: TGCGCCAGCAGCCAAGTCCTAGCGGGGTCCCAAGAGACCCAGTACTTC. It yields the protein CASSQVLAGSQETQYF.

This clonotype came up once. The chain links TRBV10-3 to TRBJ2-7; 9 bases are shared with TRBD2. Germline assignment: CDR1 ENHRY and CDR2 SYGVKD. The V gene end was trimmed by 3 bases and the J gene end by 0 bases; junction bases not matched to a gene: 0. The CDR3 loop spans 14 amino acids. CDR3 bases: TGTGCCATCAGTGATAGCGGGAGCTCCTACGAGCAGTACTTC. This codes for CAISDSGSSYEQYF.

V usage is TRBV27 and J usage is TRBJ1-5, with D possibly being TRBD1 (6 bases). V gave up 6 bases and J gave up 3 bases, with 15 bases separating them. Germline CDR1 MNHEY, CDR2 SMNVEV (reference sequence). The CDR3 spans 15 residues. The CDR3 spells CASSPLGTYNQPQHF. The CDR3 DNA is TGTGCCAGCAGCCCGCTTGGGACATACAATCAGCCCCAGCATTTT.

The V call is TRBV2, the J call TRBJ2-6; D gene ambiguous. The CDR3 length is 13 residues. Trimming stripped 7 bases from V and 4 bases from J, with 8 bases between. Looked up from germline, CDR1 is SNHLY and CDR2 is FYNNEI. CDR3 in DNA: TGTGCCAGCAAGGTCCAGGGGGCCAACGTCCTGACTTTC. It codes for CASKVQGANVLTF.

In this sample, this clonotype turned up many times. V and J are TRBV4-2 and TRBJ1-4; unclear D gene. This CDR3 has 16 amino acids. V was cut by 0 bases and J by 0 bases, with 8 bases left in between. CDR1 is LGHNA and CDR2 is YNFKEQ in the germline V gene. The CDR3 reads CASSQDPTPTNEKLFF. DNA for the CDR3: TGTGCCAGCAGCCAAGATCCAACACCAACTAATGAAAAACTGTTTTTT.